A selection of T cell receptor beta chains follows, all from one sample in a study of T cells in Graves' hyperthyroidism and ophthalmopathy. TCRdb ran MiXCR on the multiplex PCR reads and lists one entry per CDR3 protein. The data contain 690,000 or so distinct CDR3 sequences, around 20% of them singletons. The sequencing sample was made of blood. These receptors were taken from a woman in her forties or fifties with Graves' hyperthyroidism that later progressed to Graves' ophthalmopathy. Both conserved end residues are part of each CDR3. D genes are given only for firm matches. Expanded clones are given a class, and other clones once, few, many or no size at all.

clone_size	v_call	j_call	d_call	cdr3_nt	cdr3_aa
.	TRBV18	TRBJ1-6	.	TGTGCCAGCTCACCATCGTCCCGGAATTCACCCCTCCACTTT	CASSPSSRNSPLHF
few	TRBV20-1	TRBJ2-7	TRBD1	TGCAGTGCTGAGGTCCGGGACAGCCTTTCCTACGAGCAGTACTTC	CSAEVRDSLSYEQYF
.	TRBV7-9	TRBJ1-5	TRBD1	TGTGCCAGCAGTTCGACAGGGGCGTATAGCAATCAGCCCCAGCATTTT	CASSSTGAYSNQPQHF
.	TRBV7-9	TRBJ1-1	.	TGTGCCAGCAGCTTAGATGGGGCCCCTGAAGCTTTCTTT	CASSLDGAPEAFF
many	TRBV5-1	TRBJ1-1	.	TGCGCCAGCACCGGGGGGGGGTTGATGAACACTGAAGCTTTCTTT	CASTGGGLMNTEAFF
few	TRBV3-1	TRBJ1-4	.	TGTGCCAGCAGCTCCCCCGATGAAAAACTGTTTTTT	CASSSPDEKLFF
many	TRBV3-1	TRBJ2-2	.	TGTGCCAGCAGCCAAGTAGTAGGGGTCTGGAGAGGCGGGAAGAACACCGGGGAGCTGTTTTTT	CASSQVVGVWRGGKNTGELFF
.	TRBV7-6	TRBJ2-2	TRBD2	TGTGCCAGCACGAGCGGGGGGAACACCGGGGAGCTGTTTTTT	CASTSGGNTGELFF
few	TRBV19	TRBJ1-6	.	TGTGCCAGTAGTATTGGGGGTGTTTCACCCCTCCACTTT	CASSIGGVSPLHF
.	TRBV7-9	TRBJ2-1	TRBD2	TGTGCCAGCGGCTTAGAAGGCGGGGGGGCGTTCAATGAGCAGTTCTTC	CASGLEGGGAFNEQFF
.	TRBV4-1	TRBJ1-4	TRBD1	TGCGCCAGCAGCCAAGATCCCCCGACAGGGAGGCTGAAGGAAAAACTGTTTTTT	CASSQDPPTGRLKEKLFF
.	TRBV12-3/TRBV12-4	TRBJ1-4	TRBD1	TGTGCCAGCAGCCCCGGGACAGCATATAATGAAAAACTGTTTTTT	CASSPGTAYNEKLFF
many	TRBV30	TRBJ2-2	.	TGTGCCTGGAGTTCAGGGATCACCGGGGAGCTGTTTTTT	CAWSSGITGELFF
many	TRBV5-1	TRBJ1-4	TRBD1	TGTGCCAGCAGCTTGGGACAGGGGAGAGAAAAACTGTTTTTT	CASSLGQGREKLFF
few	TRBV27	TRBJ2-3	.	TGTGCCAGCAGTTTGGCAGATAACACAGATACGCAGTATTTT	CASSLADNTDTQYF
.	TRBV6-5	TRBJ2-1	.	TGTGCCAGCAGTTCACGCAGGGGGGCCCAGGAGCAGTTCTTC	CASSSRRGAQEQFF
.	TRBV5-1	TRBJ2-1	TRBD2	TGCGCCAGCAGCTTGGCCGTGTCAGCGGGGGGGCCCGGGAATGAGCAGTTCTTC	CASSLAVSAGGPGNEQFF
many	TRBV2	TRBJ2-2	.	TGTGCCAGCAGTGAAATACATTACACCGGGGAGCTGTTTTTT	CASSEIHYTGELFF
.	TRBV9	TRBJ1-5	TRBD1	TGTGCCAGCAGCGTTCAGGGGGAAGTTAATCAGCCCCAGCATTTT	CASSVQGEVNQPQHF
.	TRBV19	TRBJ2-1	.	TGTGCCAGTACTAAATCAGCCGGGACGAACAATGAGCAGTTCTTC	CASTKSAGTNNEQFF
many	TRBV27	TRBJ1-2	.	TGTGCCAGCAAACGAGGGCCCCCTGGCTATGGCTACACCTTC	CASKRGPPGYGYTF
.	TRBV19	TRBJ2-5	.	TGTGCCAGTAGTATCGTGGGGGCTCCGGGCGAGACCCAGTACTTC	CASSIVGAPGETQYF
few	TRBV30	TRBJ2-3	.	TGTGGCGCCACGGGCTCCAGCACAGATACGCAGTATTTT	CGATGSSTDTQYF
many	TRBV11-2	TRBJ2-5	.	TGTGCCAGCAGCTTAATCGGACACCTCGTTGAGGCCCAGTACTTC	CASSLIGHLVEAQYF
few	TRBV6-6	TRBJ1-1	.	TGTGCCAGCAGTTACTCAAGGGACACTGAAGCTTTCTTT	CASSYSRDTEAFF
few	TRBV6-1	TRBJ2-4	.	TGTGCCAGCAGTGGACAGGACCTGGCCAAAAACATTCAGTACTTC	CASSGQDLAKNIQYF
few	TRBV5-4	TRBJ1-1	.	TGTGCCAGCAGCTTGGAGGAGGAAGCTTTCTTT	CASSLEEEAFF
.	TRBV4-2	TRBJ1-3	.	TGTGCCAGCAGGATGGACAGTGGCTCTGGAAACACCATATATTTT	CASRMDSGSGNTIYF
.	TRBV5-1	TRBJ2-3	TRBD2	TGCGCCAGCAGCACACGGACTAGTTTTTCCTCTGGAGATACGCAGTATTTT	CASSTRTSFSSGDTQYF
many	TRBV3-1	TRBJ2-3	TRBD1	TGTGCCAGCACTGGCAGGGGGTTAGATACGCAGTATTTT	CASTGRGLDTQYF
many	TRBV27	TRBJ2-2	.	TGTGCCAGCAGGGAGCGCACCGGGGAGCTGTTTTTT	CASRERTGELFF
many	TRBV18	TRBJ1-4	TRBD1	TGTGCCAGCTCACCCCGGGACAGGGTTGCAACTAATGAAAAACTGTTTTTT	CASSPRDRVATNEKLFF
.	TRBV5-1	TRBJ1-2	.	TGCGCCAGCAGCGCTTCAGGGGCAACTGGCTACACCTTC	CASSASGATGYTF
.	TRBV20-1	TRBJ1-6	TRBD1	TGCAGTGCTACGTCCGGGACAGGGGGGAGCTCCTATAATTCACCCCTCCACTTT	CSATSGTGGSSYNSPLHF
.	TRBV7-9	TRBJ2-3	.	TGTGCCAGCACCAGAACAGATACGCAGTATTTT	CASTRTDTQYF
.	TRBV29-1	TRBJ2-1	.	TGCAGCGTTCTGGGGGCTAGCGCTGTCGATGAGCAGTTCTTC	CSVLGASAVDEQFF
.	TRBV11-3	TRBJ2-5	.	TGTGCCAGCAGCTTAGAGGGTCGCGGAGAAGGGGAGACCCAGTACTTC	CASSLEGRGEGETQYF
many	TRBV11-2	TRBJ2-7	TRBD2	TGTGCCAGCAGCCCCCAAGGACTAGCTGACGAGCAGTACTTC	CASSPQGLADEQYF
many	TRBV30	TRBJ2-3	.	TGTGCCTGGAGTTTACAGGATACGCAGTATTTT	CAWSLQDTQYF
many	TRBV29-1	TRBJ1-4	TRBD1	TGCAGCGTGCAGACAGGGAGGGGGGAAAAACTGTTTTTT	CSVQTGRGEKLFF
many	TRBV19	TRBJ1-4	TRBD1	TGTGCCAGTAGCCCGGGACAGGGCAATGAAAAACTGTTTTTT	CASSPGQGNEKLFF
many	TRBV5-1	TRBJ1-5	.	TGCGCCAGCAGGACAGATAGCAATCAGCCCCAGCATTTT	CASRTDSNQPQHF
.	TRBV19	TRBJ1-1	.	TGTGCCAGTAGTATAGCTCCGGAGAACACTGAAGCTTTCTTT	CASSIAPENTEAFF
.	TRBV7-2	TRBJ2-3	.	TGTGCCAGCAGCTTAGGTCTAGCTTTGGATACGCAGTATTTT	CASSLGLALDTQYF